Listed below are T cell receptor beta chains from one sample, sequenced in a study of blood T cells in healthy people across ages. TCRdb re-analysed the 5' RACE reads in MiXCR, keeping a single row per CDR3 protein. The data show fewer than 900,000 distinct CDR3 sequences, with 35% to 40% seen just once and 10% to 15% held by the top ten. The sequenced material came from blood. These receptors all stem from a young man in good health. The CDR3 runs from the conserved cysteine through the conserved F or W. A D gene is named only where the DNA matches it firmly. Clone size is stated in some rows and not others, as once, few, many or a class when expanded.

V gene	clone size	J gene	D gene	CDR3 DNA	CDR3 protein
TRBV11-3	NA	TRBJ2-1	NA	TGTGCCAGCAGCGGAAGAGTCGGGGTCGGCAATGAGCAGTTCTTC	CASSGRVGVGNEQFF
TRBV20-1	NA	TRBJ1-1	NA	TGCAGTGCTTCCGCGAACGGCGGCTCGCTATCGGAAGCTTTCTTT	CSASANGGSLSEAFF
TRBV27	NA	TRBJ1-5	NA	TGTGCCAGCAGTTTAGGGGTTAGTAAGCCCCAGCATTTT	CASSLGVSKPQHF
TRBV20-1	NA	TRBJ2-6	NA	TGCAGTGCTACCCCCGGAACCTCTGGGGCCAACGTCCTGACTTTC	CSATPGTSGANVLTF
TRBV29-1	few	TRBJ2-7	NA	TGCAGCGTTGGGACAGTTTCCTACAATGAGCAGTACTTC	CSVGTVSYNEQYF
TRBV7-8	NA	TRBJ1-1	NA	TGTGCCAGCAAACACCAAGGGGCGAGGTACACTGAAGCTTTCTTT	CASKHQGARYTEAFF
TRBV19	NA	TRBJ1-5	TRBD1	TGTGCCAGTAGTACCGGACAGGGGGCAGGACAGCCCCAGCATTTT	CASSTGQGAGQPQHF
TRBV6-2/TRBV6-3	few	TRBJ1-2	TRBD1	TGTGCCAGCAGTGGACAGGGGATAGGCTATGGCTACACCTTC	CASSGQGIGYGYTF
TRBV28	NA	TRBJ2-3	NA	TGTGCCAGCAGTTTGGAAAGGGTAACAGATACGCAGTATTTT	CASSLERVTDTQYF
TRBV4-1	many	TRBJ2-3	NA	TGCGCCAGCAGCCCCGGGACCGGGTCGCAGTATTTT	CASSPGTGSQYF
TRBV2	few	TRBJ2-1	TRBD1	TGTGCCAGCAGTCAGGCTAGGGGGCTGGATGAGCAGTTCTTC	CASSQARGLDEQFF
TRBV6-5	NA	TRBJ2-7	TRBD2	TGTGCCAGCAGCCGACTAGCGGGGGGGAACCACGAGCAGTACTTC	CASSRLAGGNHEQYF
TRBV12-3/TRBV12-4	NA	TRBJ1-3	NA	TGTGCCAGCAGCGTGGGAGGCCTCTCTGGAAACACCATATATTTT	CASSVGGLSGNTIYF
TRBV5-1	NA	TRBJ1-1	NA	TGCGCCAGCAGCGCGAACTATGAAGCTTTCTTT	CASSANYEAFF
TRBV20-1	few	TRBJ2-7	NA	TGCAGTGCTAGTAAGCGGGCCGTCGGCGAGCAGTACTTC	CSASKRAVGEQYF
TRBV6-2/TRBV6-3	few	TRBJ2-1	NA	TGTGCCAGCAGCTCGACTAGATACAATGAGCAGTTCTTC	CASSSTRYNEQFF
TRBV14	NA	TRBJ2-6	NA	TGTGCCAGCAGCCAAATAAACCGGGCCTCTGGGGCCAACGTCCTGACTTTC	CASSQINRASGANVLTF
TRBV29-1	few	TRBJ1-4	NA	TGCAGCGTCCCCGGGCCCCGGGAAGAAAAACTGTTTTTT	CSVPGPREEKLFF
TRBV7-9	once	TRBJ2-2	TRBD1	TGTGCCAGCAGCCAGTCGGGACAGGGCAACACCGGGGAGCTGTTTTTT	CASSQSGQGNTGELFF
TRBV6-5	many	TRBJ2-5	TRBD1	TGTGCCAGCAGTGGACAGGCCCTACCGCGAACAGAGACCCAGTACTTC	CASSGQALPRTETQYF
TRBV4-3	NA	TRBJ2-3	TRBD2	TGCGCCAGCAGCCAAGGACTAGCGGGAGGGCAAAATACGCAGTATTTT	CASSQGLAGGQNTQYF
TRBV5-1	NA	TRBJ2-7	TRBD1	TGCGCCAGCAGCTCCTCCGACAGGGACCTGTCCTACGAGCAGTACTTC	CASSSSDRDLSYEQYF
TRBV7-2	NA	TRBJ1-6	TRBD1	TGTGCCAGCAGCTTCAGAGGGACAGGGATATCTAATTCACCCCTCCACTTT	CASSFRGTGISNSPLHF
TRBV6-8	NA	TRBJ2-5	NA	TGTGCCAGCCGACCGCCCGGCCGAAGGCGGGGAACCCAGTACTTC	CASRPPGRRRGTQYF
TRBV20-1	NA	TRBJ2-1	TRBD1	TGCAGTGCTTCACGGACAGGGAGAAATGAGCAGTTCTTC	CSASRTGRNEQFF
TRBV4-1	many	TRBJ1-2	NA	TGCGCCAGCAGCCAAGTCGCGCTCGCAGGGGCGGCTAACTATGGCTACACCTTC	CASSQVALAGAANYGYTF
TRBV7-2	NA	TRBJ2-3	TRBD2	TGTGCCAGCAGCTTAGGGCTTAATCGGGAGGCAGATACGCAGTATTTT	CASSLGLNREADTQYF
TRBV4-3	NA	TRBJ2-5	NA	TGCGCCAGCAGCCAAGGGCAGGGGATTCCCCCCCAAGAGACCCAGTACTTC	CASSQGQGIPPQETQYF
TRBV10-3	NA	TRBJ2-7	NA	TGTGCCATCACTGGGGGGGGGCGTATGTACAATGAGCAGTACTTC	CAITGGGRMYNEQYF
TRBV10-3	many	TRBJ2-5	NA	TGTGCCATCAGTGGCCGGAGCCAAGAGACCCAGTACTTC	CAISGRSQETQYF
TRBV7-2	many	TRBJ2-6	NA	TGTGCCAGCAGCTTAGCCGGGAACTCTGGGGCCAACGTCCTGACTTTC	CASSLAGNSGANVLTF
TRBV6-2/TRBV6-3	few	TRBJ2-3	NA	TGTGCCAGCGGACAAGGGGTCTTGGATACGCAGTATTTT	CASGQGVLDTQYF
TRBV3-1	NA	TRBJ2-4	TRBD2	TGTGCCAGCAGCCACCCTAGCGGAAAAAACATTCAGTACTTC	CASSHPSGKNIQYF
TRBV28	once	TRBJ1-1	NA	TGTGCCAGTGGGGCCTACTTTGAAGCTTTCTTT	CASGAYFEAFF
TRBV7-2	NA	TRBJ1-1	NA	TGTGCCAGCAGCTTAGATTGGCCCAGACGGGCCATGAACACTGAAGCTTTCTTT	CASSLDWPRRAMNTEAFF
TRBV4-3	NA	TRBJ2-5	NA	TGCGCCAGCAGCCAAGAGGCAGGGGTAATTTACAATGAGCAGTACTTC	CASSQEAGVIYNEQYF
TRBV7-9	NA	TRBJ2-1	NA	TGTGCCAGCAGCTTACTAGAGCCCTACAATGAGCAGTTCTTC	CASSLLEPYNEQFF
TRBV7-2	NA	TRBJ1-5	NA	TGTGCCAGCAGCTTAGAGACCCCGGGGCCCCAGCATTTT	CASSLETPGPQHF
TRBV5-1	NA	TRBJ2-7	TRBD1	TGCGCCAGCAGCTTGGGGACAGGGGGGTTCGACGAGCAGTACTTC	CASSLGTGGFDEQYF
TRBV5-5	few	TRBJ1-5	NA	TGTGCCAGCAGCTGGGGGGTGTTCGATCAGCCCCAGCATTTT	CASSWGVFDQPQHF
TRBV12-3/TRBV12-4	few	TRBJ1-1	NA	TGTGCCAGCAGTCATGGGGGGGTTGCGGCTTTGACTGAAGCTTTCTTT	CASSHGGVAALTEAFF
TRBV13	NA	TRBJ1-1	NA	TGTGCCAGCAGTGACGGGCCGGGGCCTGAAGCTTTCTTT	CASSDGPGPEAFF
TRBV4-3	few	TRBJ2-3	NA	TGCGCCAGCAGCCACACCATCATCCGGGACACGACGGCGGATACGCAGTATTTT	CASSHTIIRDTTADTQYF
TRBV5-1	NA	TRBJ2-5	NA	TGCGCCAGCAGCCCGTACAGGTCCCTAGATGAGACCCAGTACTTC	CASSPYRSLDETQYF
TRBV4-2	NA	TRBJ2-5	NA	TGTGCCAGCAGCCAAGATACTAGGCCTCAAGAGACCCAGTACTTC	CASSQDTRPQETQYF
TRBV12-3/TRBV12-4	many	TRBJ1-2	TRBD1	TGTGCCAGCAGTTTTGCACAGGGGGGGACCTATGGCTACACCTTC	CASSFAQGGTYGYTF
TRBV5-5	NA	TRBJ1-1	TRBD1	TGTGCCAGCAGCTTGGGTACAGGGGGGGTTAACACTGAAGCTTTCTTT	CASSLGTGGVNTEAFF
TRBV30	NA	TRBJ1-2	TRBD1	TGTGCCTGGAGCTACGGGACAGACGATGGCTACACCTTC	CAWSYGTDDGYTF
TRBV20-1	many	TRBJ2-4	NA	TGCAGTGCTCCCATGGATTTAGCCAAAAACATTCAGTACTTC	CSAPMDLAKNIQYF
TRBV4-3	few	TRBJ1-4	NA	TGCGCCAGCAGCCAAGATCTGGCAGTTCGAAATGAAAAACTGTTTTTT	CASSQDLAVRNEKLFF
TRBV7-2	few	TRBJ2-7	TRBD1	TGTGCCAGCAGCCCTAGGACAGGGGATTGGGAGCAGTACTTC	CASSPRTGDWEQYF
TRBV25-1	NA	TRBJ2-3	NA	TGTGCCAGCAGTGTTGCGGGGCCGCTGGCAGATACGCAGTATTTT	CASSVAGPLADTQYF
TRBV20-1	NA	TRBJ1-1	NA	TGCAGTGCTAGAGACCTCCTACAGGGGAACACTGAAGCTTTCTTT	CSARDLLQGNTEAFF
TRBV9	NA	TRBJ1-2	TRBD1	TGTGCCGGCAGCGTCGGACAGGGTTCCAACTATGGCTACACCTTC	CAGSVGQGSNYGYTF
TRBV5-1	NA	TRBJ2-7	TRBD1	TGCGCCAGCAGCTTGGCGACAGGGGTCGACGAGCAGTACTTC	CASSLATGVDEQYF
TRBV5-1	once	TRBJ2-2	NA	TGCGCCAGCAGCTGGACTGTCGGGGGTACGAACACCGGGGAGCTGTTTTTT	CASSWTVGGTNTGELFF
TRBV4-2	few	TRBJ2-5	NA	TGTGCCAGCAGCCAAGATCACCTAGGCCGGGAGACCCAGTACTTC	CASSQDHLGRETQYF